This TCR beta chain was sequenced for a study of OX40 agonist ivuxolimab in advanced cancers. Whole-study context: Participants averaged about 66 years of age (range 23 to 79) and were less than 85% male.

Sampling of blood occurred at baseline, cycle 4 day 1, and cycle 7 day 1. Only in-frame clones appear in the TCRdb table, and some are missing; sequencing was by immunoSEQ multiplex PCR. This sample carries approximately 100,000 clones, 87% of them seen once, and the ten largest clones take about 0.5%. The sequence came from an adult with an advanced solid tumor such as melanoma, head and neck, liver or kidney cancer. Material: CD4+ or CD8+ T cells sorted from blood, obtained in a trial of the OX40 agonist ivuxolimab.

The CDR3 DNA follows: TGTGCCAGCAGCTTAACGGCCTGGGTGGGCCCTGACCATGGCTACACCTTC. Translated: CASSLTAWVGPDHGYTF. J is TRBJ1-2 and V is TRBV7-3; the D is unclear. Per germline, CDR1 SGHTA and CDR2 FQGTGA. CDR3 length: 17 amino acids. The ends were cut back, 0 bases at V and 6 bases at J, with 20 bases in the middle.